The T cell receptor beta chain under discussion was sequenced for a study of T cells in narcolepsy. Some clones are missing from TCRdb's copy, which holds only in-frame ones; the method was immunoSEQ multiplex PCR. The table shows 20,000 to 25,000 clones, with 80% to 90% occurring only once. The sequence was collected from a human donor with narcolepsy. The source material was CD45RA- memory CD4+ T cells from PBMCs.

The CDR3 nucleotides read TGTGCCAGCAGCTTGGGCCCACAGCTAGAGCAGTACTTC. Protein sequence: CASSLGPQLEQYF. The chain has TRBV5-4 and TRBJ2-7; D not certain. The CDR3 runs 13 residues. The V end lost 0 bases, the J end lost 7 bases, and 11 bases lay between the germline ends. From germline, CDR1 is SGHNT and CDR2 YYREEE (reference sequence).